This is a list of T cell receptor beta chains from one sample in a study of T-cell memory formation after mild COVID-19. TCRdb ran MiXCR on the 5' RACE reads and lists one entry per CDR3 protein. The sample holds about 400,000 distinct CDR3 sequences, more than 20% seen once. The material sequenced was PBMCs or a T cell subset sorted from them (not recorded which). The receptors derive from an adult woman who had mild COVID-19 (a few samples of this study predate the infection). Cell type and time point are not known. Both conserved end residues are part of each CDR3. The D gene is left open where the match is weak. Expanded clones get a size class; other rows say once, few or many, or leave the size out.

j_call: TRBJ1-1
clone_size: NA
d_call: NA
v_call: TRBV5-1
cdr3_aa: CARSKPGRPEAFF
cdr3_nt: TGCGCCAGGTCAAAACCCGGACGGCCTGAAGCTTTCTTT

j_call: TRBJ2-1
clone_size: NA
d_call: TRBD2
v_call: TRBV30
cdr3_aa: CAWNKGLAGQEQFF
cdr3_nt: TGTGCCTGGAACAAGGGACTAGCGGGACAAGAGCAGTTCTTC

j_call: TRBJ1-5
clone_size: NA
d_call: TRBD1
v_call: TRBV24-1
cdr3_aa: CATSDSWTGAFQPQHF
cdr3_nt: TGTGCCACCAGTGATTCCTGGACAGGGGCTTTCCAGCCCCAGCATTTT

j_call: TRBJ2-5
clone_size: NA
d_call: NA
v_call: TRBV25-1
cdr3_aa: CASSEPLQGQETQYF
cdr3_nt: TGTGCCAGCAGTGAGCCCCTCCAGGGACAAGAGACCCAGTACTTC

j_call: TRBJ2-7
clone_size: few
d_call: NA
v_call: TRBV15
cdr3_aa: CATSRDHGDPYEQYF
cdr3_nt: TGTGCCACCAGCAGAGATCACGGAGACCCATACGAGCAGTACTTC

j_call: TRBJ1-2
clone_size: many
d_call: NA
v_call: TRBV5-1
cdr3_aa: CASSSPGNYGYTF
cdr3_nt: TGCGCCAGCAGCTCCCCGGGGAACTATGGCTACACCTTC

j_call: TRBJ2-1
clone_size: NA
d_call: NA
v_call: TRBV11-2
cdr3_aa: CASSLDFLEQFF
cdr3_nt: TGTGCCAGCAGCTTAGATTTTCTAGAGCAGTTCTTC

j_call: TRBJ2-5
clone_size: NA
d_call: TRBD2
v_call: TRBV5-4
cdr3_aa: CASSSTSGRGEETQYF
cdr3_nt: TGTGCCAGCAGCTCGACTAGCGGGAGAGGGGAAGAGACCCAGTACTTC

j_call: TRBJ1-2
clone_size: NA
d_call: NA
v_call: TRBV24-1
cdr3_aa: CATSDPDNYGYTF
cdr3_nt: TGTGCCACCAGTGATCCGGACAACTATGGCTACACCTTC

j_call: TRBJ1-2
clone_size: NA
d_call: NA
v_call: TRBV29-1
cdr3_aa: CSVEGILGYTF
cdr3_nt: TGCAGCGTTGAAGGGATCTTGGGCTACACCTTC

j_call: TRBJ2-7
clone_size: few
d_call: NA
v_call: TRBV24-1
cdr3_aa: CATSDSGRAYEQYF
cdr3_nt: TGTGCCACCAGCGATTCAGGCAGAGCCTACGAGCAGTACTTC

j_call: TRBJ1-2
clone_size: NA
d_call: NA
v_call: TRBV4-2
cdr3_aa: CASSQDAMGDVYGYTF
cdr3_nt: TGTGCCAGCAGCCAAGACGCAATGGGGGATGTTTATGGCTACACCTTC

j_call: TRBJ2-7
clone_size: NA
d_call: NA
v_call: TRBV2
cdr3_aa: CASRLGYEQYF
cdr3_nt: TGTGCCAGCAGGTTAGGCTACGAGCAGTACTTC

j_call: TRBJ2-2
clone_size: NA
d_call: NA
v_call: TRBV11-2
cdr3_aa: CASSLAPITGELFF
cdr3_nt: TGTGCCAGCAGCTTAGCGCCTATCACCGGGGAGCTGTTTTTT

j_call: TRBJ2-3
clone_size: many
d_call: NA
v_call: TRBV5-1
cdr3_aa: CASSLDPGTDTQYF
cdr3_nt: TGCGCCAGCAGCTTGGACCCAGGGACGGATACGCAGTATTTT

j_call: TRBJ1-2
clone_size: NA
d_call: NA
v_call: TRBV6-5
cdr3_aa: CASSLNGYGYTF
cdr3_nt: TGTGCCAGCAGTCTTAATGGCTATGGCTACACCTTC

j_call: TRBJ2-3
clone_size: many
d_call: NA
v_call: TRBV6-4
cdr3_aa: CASSDEQEGSDTQYF
cdr3_nt: TGTGCCAGCAGTGACGAGCAGGAAGGGTCAGATACGCAGTATTTT

j_call: TRBJ1-2
clone_size: once
d_call: TRBD1
v_call: TRBV7-2
cdr3_aa: CASSQGVGARGYTF
cdr3_nt: TGTGCCAGCAGCCAGGGGGTAGGGGCACGGGGCTACACCTTC

j_call: TRBJ2-7
clone_size: NA
d_call: NA
v_call: TRBV19
cdr3_aa: CASKDSGTAAYEQYF
cdr3_nt: TGTGCCAGCAAAGACTCCGGGACCGCCGCCTACGAGCAGTACTTC

j_call: TRBJ2-3
clone_size: few
d_call: TRBD2
v_call: TRBV11-3
cdr3_aa: CASSILAGGHRDTQYF
cdr3_nt: TGTGCCAGCAGCATACTAGCGGGTGGGCATCGAGATACGCAGTATTTT

j_call: TRBJ2-5
clone_size: NA
d_call: TRBD1
v_call: TRBV15
cdr3_aa: CATSRALSRGQGRETQYF
cdr3_nt: TGTGCCACCAGCAGAGCTCTATCCCGGGGACAGGGTCGAGAGACCCAGTACTTC

j_call: TRBJ2-7
clone_size: many
d_call: TRBD2
v_call: TRBV9
cdr3_aa: CASSGPGGELGLAGHKQYF
cdr3_nt: TGTGCCAGCAGCGGCCCGGGGGGGGAACTCGGACTAGCGGGTCACAAGCAGTACTTC

j_call: TRBJ1-5
clone_size: NA
d_call: NA
v_call: TRBV6-5
cdr3_aa: CASSYSVNQPQHF
cdr3_nt: TGTGCCAGCAGTTACTCCGTCAATCAGCCCCAGCATTTT

j_call: TRBJ2-1
clone_size: NA
d_call: TRBD2
v_call: TRBV4-1
cdr3_aa: CASSQVWAGGPYREQFF
cdr3_nt: TGCGCCAGCAGCCAAGTATGGGCGGGAGGGCCGTACCGTGAGCAGTTCTTC

j_call: TRBJ2-7
clone_size: NA
d_call: TRBD2
v_call: TRBV7-2
cdr3_aa: CASTQVAGATYEQYF
cdr3_nt: TGTGCCAGCACACAGGTAGCGGGCGCTACCTACGAGCAGTACTTC

j_call: TRBJ2-5
clone_size: NA
d_call: NA
v_call: TRBV14
cdr3_aa: CASSPYAAETQYF
cdr3_nt: TGTGCCAGCAGCCCTTATGCTGCGGAGACCCAGTACTTC

j_call: TRBJ2-1
clone_size: NA
d_call: NA
v_call: TRBV9
cdr3_aa: CASSSTLPRNEQFF
cdr3_nt: TGTGCCAGCAGCTCCACCCTTCCCAGGAATGAGCAGTTCTTC

j_call: TRBJ2-1
clone_size: NA
d_call: TRBD1
v_call: TRBV12-3/TRBV12-4
cdr3_aa: CASSPTGTAYNEQFF
cdr3_nt: TGTGCCAGCAGTCCCACCGGGACAGCCTACAATGAGCAGTTCTTC

j_call: TRBJ1-2
clone_size: few
d_call: NA
v_call: TRBV12-3/TRBV12-4
cdr3_aa: CASSFAGTGGYTF
cdr3_nt: TGTGCCAGCAGTTTTGCAGGGACGGGGGGCTACACCTTC

j_call: TRBJ1-1
clone_size: NA
d_call: TRBD1
v_call: TRBV7-8
cdr3_aa: CASSLGAPRGPTEAFF
cdr3_nt: TGTGCCAGCAGCCTCGGGGCGCCAAGGGGGCCCACTGAAGCTTTCTTT

j_call: TRBJ1-1
clone_size: NA
d_call: TRBD1
v_call: TRBV2
cdr3_aa: CASSKTGFLTEAFF
cdr3_nt: TGTGCCAGCAGTAAGACAGGGTTCCTTACTGAAGCTTTCTTT

j_call: TRBJ2-3
clone_size: NA
d_call: NA
v_call: TRBV4-1
cdr3_aa: CASSPTRQDTDTQYF
cdr3_nt: TGCGCCAGCAGCCCGACCCGACAAGATACAGATACGCAGTATTTT

j_call: TRBJ1-5
clone_size: NA
d_call: NA
v_call: TRBV19
cdr3_aa: CASSWLQGYSNQPQHF
cdr3_nt: TGTGCCAGTAGTTGGCTACAGGGTTATAGCAATCAGCCCCAGCATTTT

j_call: TRBJ2-7
clone_size: NA
d_call: TRBD2
v_call: TRBV12-3/TRBV12-4
cdr3_aa: CASSPLAGLFYEQYF
cdr3_nt: TGTGCCAGCAGTCCGCTCGCGGGACTATTCTACGAGCAGTACTTC

j_call: TRBJ2-2
clone_size: NA
d_call: NA
v_call: TRBV6-6
cdr3_aa: CASLGLSNTGELFF
cdr3_nt: TGTGCCAGTCTGGGACTTTCGAACACCGGGGAGCTGTTTTTT

j_call: TRBJ2-2
clone_size: NA
d_call: NA
v_call: TRBV9
cdr3_aa: CASSVGDLNTGELFF
cdr3_nt: TGTGCCAGCAGCGTAGGGGACCTGAACACCGGGGAGCTGTTTTTT

j_call: TRBJ2-1
clone_size: NA
d_call: TRBD2
v_call: TRBV6-2/TRBV6-3
cdr3_aa: CASTEREGIRDEQFF
cdr3_nt: TGTGCCAGCACCGAGCGGGAGGGTATTCGCGATGAGCAGTTCTTC

j_call: TRBJ1-6
clone_size: few
d_call: NA
v_call: TRBV5-1
cdr3_aa: CASSRGRWGPLHF
cdr3_nt: TGCGCCAGCAGCAGAGGACGGTGGGGACCCCTCCACTTT

j_call: TRBJ2-7
clone_size: few
d_call: NA
v_call: TRBV5-1
cdr3_aa: CASSPAPVPSYEQYF
cdr3_nt: TGCGCCAGCAGTCCTGCCCCAGTACCGAGCTACGAGCAGTACTTC

j_call: TRBJ2-5
clone_size: NA
d_call: TRBD1
v_call: TRBV7-2
cdr3_aa: CASASQGAAETQYF
cdr3_nt: TGTGCCAGCGCCTCCCAGGGGGCGGCGGAGACCCAGTACTTC

j_call: TRBJ2-7
clone_size: NA
d_call: NA
v_call: TRBV20-1
cdr3_aa: CSAAGGSYEQYF
cdr3_nt: TGCAGTGCTGCAGGGGGGTCCTACGAGCAGTACTTC

j_call: TRBJ2-3
clone_size: few
d_call: TRBD2
v_call: TRBV5-5
cdr3_aa: CASSLGRSGGSDTQYF
cdr3_nt: TGTGCCAGCAGCTTGGGTAGGAGCGGGGGGTCAGATACGCAGTATTTT

j_call: TRBJ2-7
clone_size: few
d_call: NA
v_call: TRBV20-1
cdr3_aa: CSARDQDSDIYEQYF
cdr3_nt: TGCAGTGCTAGAGATCAGGACTCGGATATCTACGAGCAGTACTTC

j_call: TRBJ2-3
clone_size: NA
d_call: TRBD2
v_call: TRBV7-9
cdr3_aa: CASSLLAVTDTQYF
cdr3_nt: TGTGCCAGCAGCTTACTAGCGGTCACAGATACGCAGTATTTT

j_call: TRBJ2-2
clone_size: few
d_call: NA
v_call: TRBV4-1
cdr3_aa: CASSQEGDAKGGELFF
cdr3_nt: TGCGCCAGCAGCCAAGAAGGCGATGCAAAGGGCGGGGAGCTGTTTTTT

j_call: TRBJ1-1
clone_size: NA
d_call: NA
v_call: TRBV12-3/TRBV12-4
cdr3_aa: CASSLEPLAEAFF
cdr3_nt: TGTGCCAGCAGTTTAGAGCCCCTCGCTGAAGCTTTCTTT

j_call: TRBJ1-1
clone_size: few
d_call: NA
v_call: TRBV12-3/TRBV12-4
cdr3_aa: CASSYRDLVNTEAFF
cdr3_nt: TGTGCCAGCAGTTACCGGGATTTGGTGAACACTGAAGCTTTCTTT

j_call: TRBJ2-4
clone_size: NA
d_call: NA
v_call: TRBV21-1
cdr3_aa: CASPLLTGTRLVYF
cdr3_nt: TGTGCCAGCCCCCTCCTTACCGGTACACGGCTCGTGTACTTC